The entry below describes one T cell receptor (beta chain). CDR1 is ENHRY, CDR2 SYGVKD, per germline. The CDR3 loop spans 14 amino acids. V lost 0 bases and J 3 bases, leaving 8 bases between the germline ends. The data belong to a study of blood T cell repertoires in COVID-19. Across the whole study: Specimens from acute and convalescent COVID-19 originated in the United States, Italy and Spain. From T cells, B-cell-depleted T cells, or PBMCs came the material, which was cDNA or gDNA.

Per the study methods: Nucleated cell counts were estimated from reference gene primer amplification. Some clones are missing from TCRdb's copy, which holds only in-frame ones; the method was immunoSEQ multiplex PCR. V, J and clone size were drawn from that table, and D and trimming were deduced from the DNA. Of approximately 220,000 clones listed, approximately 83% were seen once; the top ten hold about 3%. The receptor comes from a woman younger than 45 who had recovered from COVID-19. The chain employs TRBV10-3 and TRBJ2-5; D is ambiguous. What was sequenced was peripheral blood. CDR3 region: CAISESGGEETQYF. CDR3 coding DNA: TGTGCCATCAGTGAGTCTGGCGGCGAAGAGACCCAGTACTTC.